A selection of T cell receptor beta chains follows, all from one sample in a study of blood T cell repertoires in COVID-19. Sequencing was performed with immunoSEQ multiplex PCR; in TCRdb, only in-frame clones are kept and a portion is missing. This sample has 250,000 to 350,000 clones, with around 88% found just once. Material for sequencing was peripheral blood. These receptors were taken from a woman aged 45-60 years with acute or convalescent COVID-19. CDR3s leave out the opening cysteine and the closing phenylalanine or tryptophan. The D gene is left open where the match is weak.

j_gene	v_gene	d_gene	CDR3aa
TRBJ1-2	TRBV19	.	ASSIPQNYGYT
TRBJ1-5	TRBV5-5	TRBD1	ASSPDREEGQPQH
TRBJ2-1	TRBV5-1	TRBD2	ASSLEVPSGYNEQF
TRBJ2-7	TRBV18	TRBD1	ASSKDRTGSYEQY
TRBJ2-7	TRBV5-4	.	ASSPYAHGESSYEQY
TRBJ2-5	TRBV19	.	ASSIPGVQETQY
TRBJ1-1	TRBV7-9	.	ASSFNQGESEAF
TRBJ2-7	TRBV5-1	.	ASSPNVVGPYEQY
TRBJ1-1	TRBV19	TRBD1	ASSMIQGANTEAF
TRBJ2-2	TRBV19	.	ASSPSPRSTGELF
TRBJ2-2	TRBV27	.	ASSLEHTTGELF
TRBJ1-4	TRBV28	.	ASETASTNEKLF
TRBJ2-7	TRBV6-2/TRBV6-3	.	ASSYVQGYYEQY
TRBJ2-7	TRBV7-2	TRBD1	ASRSRTTGPPLYEQY